Listed here are 10 T cell receptor beta chains from one sample, sequenced in a study of CD8+CD57+ T cells in acquired aplastic anemia. The authors sequenced patients whose flow cytometry had shown CD8+CD57+ cell expansion. Genomic DNA provided the template from which TCR beta VDJ and CDR3 profiles were obtained. TCRdb re-called the reads through MiXCR, storing one row per CDR3 protein. The sample carries roughly 190,000 distinct CDR3 sequences, around 47% recorded once. Sequencing was carried out using sorted CD4+, CD8+, or CD8+CD57+ T cells (not recorded which) from PBMCs. Every receptor here comes from a human donor with aplastic anemia.

This clonotype was recorded many times. The gene calls are TRBV6-1 and TRBJ1-2; D perhaps matches TRBD1 (6 bases). V shed 6 bases and J shed 4 bases, with 12 bases lying between them. Germline V gives CDR1 MNHNS, CDR2 SASEGT. The CDR3 consists of 13 residues. The CDR3, as DNA: TGTGCCAGCAGCCTGACAGGAGCCTATGGCTACACCTTC. Its translation is CASSLTGAYGYTF.

The table lists this clonotype with a few counts. This could be a read error, since a much larger clone is one nucleotide away. This chain connects TRBV2 to TRBJ1-2; a possible D gene is TRBD1 (5 bases). The CDR3 is 14 residues long. Germline assignment: CDR1 SNHLY and CDR2 FYNNEI. CDR3 sequence (DNA): TGCGCCAGCAGCCACATTTCTACAGGCTATGGCTACACCTTC. It yields the protein CASSHISTGYGYTF.

The chain carries TRBV2 and TRBJ1-1; maybe TRBD1 (6 bases). The CDR3 runs to 13 residues. Between the trimmed V and J ends, which lost 7 bases and 0 bases, there was a span of 9 bases. Germline CDR1 SNHLY, CDR2 FYNNEI. CDR3 sequence: CASNGQMNTEAFF. Written as DNA, the CDR3 is TGTGCCAGCAATGGACAGATGAACACTGAAGCTTTCTTT.

This clonotype was detected a few times. The J gene is TRBJ1-1, the V gene TRBV2; maybe TRBD1 (6 bases). The CDR3 has 13 residues. CDR1 and CDR2 from the germline V gene are SNHLY and FYNNEI. V lost 6 bases to trimming and J lost 0 bases, with 8 bases between them. CDR3 region: CASRAGVNTEAFF. DNA of the CDR3: TGTGCCAGCAGGGCAGGGGTGAACACTGAAGCTTTCTTT.

This clonotype has at least ten counts. The chain uses TRBV20-1 and TRBJ1-5; D possibly corresponds to TRBD1 (6 bases). Germline V gene data show CDR1 as DFQATT and CDR2 as SNEGSKA (reference sequence). With 3 bases removed from V and 4 bases from J, the gap between germline ends came to 10 bases. The CDR3 runs 13 residues. The CDR3 DNA reads TGCAGTGCTAGGGGGGGCGGAAATCAGCCCCAGCATTTT. Amino acid sequence: CSARGGGNQPQHF.

This clonotype appeared once. This rearrangement joins TRBV29-1 to TRBJ2-2; 8 bases match TRBD1. The CDR3 sequence is 14 residues long. The germline gives CDR1 SQVTM, CDR2 ANQGSEA. V shed 4 bases, J shed 6 bases, and the junction held 7 bases outside the gene matches. The CDR3 reads CSVARQGFSGELFF. For the CDR3, the DNA is TGCAGCGTTGCTCGACAGGGGTTTTCCGGGGAGCTGTTTTTT.

The CDR3 nucleotides are TGTGCTAGCCCCGCCGGGGGACAGGGAACATACGAGCAGTACTTC. It encodes CASPAGGQGTYEQYF. This chain joins TRBV25-1 and TRBJ2-7; 9 bases align to TRBD1. CDR1 is MGHDK and CDR2 is SYGVNS in the germline V gene. The CDR3 consists of 15 residues.

This sequence joins TRBV11-2 and TRBJ1-2; no reliable D call. The CDR3 contains 15 residues. The V end lost 0 bases, the J end lost 3 bases, and 11 bases lay between the germline ends. Germline CDR1 and CDR2: SGHAT and FQNNGV. CDR3 DNA sequence: TGTGCCAGCAGCTTAGATGGCTTACGGGACTATGGCTACACCTTC. Translation gives CASSLDGLRDYGYTF.

This clonotype was observed once. The CDR3 does not close with the conserved phenylalanine or tryptophan, likely indicating a read error. The chain couples TRBV29-1 to TRBJ1-4; D gene uncertain. This CDR3 region has 11 residues. Germline V gene data show CDR1 as SQVTM and CDR2 as ANQGSEA. CDR3 residues: CSVGINEELFS. DNA of the CDR3: TGCAGCGTTGGAATTAATGAAGAACTGTTTTCT.

This sequence joins TRBV5-1 and TRBJ2-6, with D perhaps matching TRBD1 (6 bases). Germline V gene sequence: CDR1 SGHRS, CDR2 YFSETQ. Trimming stripped 3 bases from V and 4 bases from J, with 20 bases between. CDR3 length equals 18 residues. The CDR3 region is CASSSKGDTTAGANVLTF. In DNA form, the CDR3 reads TGCGCCAGCAGCTCTAAAGGGGACACAACGGCCGGGGCCAACGTCCTGACTTTC.